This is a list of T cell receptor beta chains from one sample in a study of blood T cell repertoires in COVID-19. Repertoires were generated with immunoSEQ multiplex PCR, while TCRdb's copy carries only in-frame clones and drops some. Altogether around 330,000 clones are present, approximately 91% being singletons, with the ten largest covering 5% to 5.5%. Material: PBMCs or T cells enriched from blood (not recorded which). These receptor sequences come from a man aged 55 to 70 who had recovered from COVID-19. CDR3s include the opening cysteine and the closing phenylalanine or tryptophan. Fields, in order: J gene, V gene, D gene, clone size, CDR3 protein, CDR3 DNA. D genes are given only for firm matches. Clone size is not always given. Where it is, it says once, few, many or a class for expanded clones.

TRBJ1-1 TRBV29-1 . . CSVEDGRVQTEAFF TGCAGCGTTGAAGATGGGAGGGTGCAAACTGAAGCTTTCTTT
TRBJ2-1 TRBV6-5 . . CASRPQEGPYNEQFF TGTGCCAGCAGACCCCAGGAGGGTCCCTACAATGAGCAGTTCTTC
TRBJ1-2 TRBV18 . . CASTLTENYGYTF TGTGCCAGCACACTAACAGAGAATTATGGCTACACCTTC
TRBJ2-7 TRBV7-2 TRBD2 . CASSPGTSYEQYF TGTGCCAGCAGCCCCGGGACTAGCTACGAGCAGTACTTC
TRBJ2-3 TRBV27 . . CASSFGLSTDTQYF TGTGCCAGCAGTTTTGGACTCAGCACAGATACGCAGTATTTT
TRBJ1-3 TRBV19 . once CASSIGQLSGNTIYF TGTGCCAGTAGTATCGGACAACTCTCTGGAAACACCATATATTTT
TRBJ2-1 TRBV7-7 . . CASSPVGGILHNEQFF TGTGCTAGCAGTCCCGTCGGCGGAATACTTCACAATGAGCAGTTCTTC
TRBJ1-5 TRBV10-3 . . CAISDLQDSPNQPQHF TGTGCCATCAGTGACCTGCAGGACAGCCCGAATCAGCCCCAGCATTTT
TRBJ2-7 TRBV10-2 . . CASIGRLEQYF TGCGCCAGCATTGGCCGGCTAGAACAGTACTTC
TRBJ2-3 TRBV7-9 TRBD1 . CASSSWTGATDTQYF TGTGCCAGCAGCTCCTGGACAGGGGCAACAGATACGCAGTATTTT
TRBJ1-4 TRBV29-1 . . CSVAGSYNEKLFF TGCAGCGTAGCAGGATCCTATAATGAAAAACTGTTTTTT
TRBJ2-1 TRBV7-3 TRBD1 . CASSFGQGHNEQFF TGTGCCAGCAGCTTCGGACAGGGGCACAATGAGCAGTTCTTC
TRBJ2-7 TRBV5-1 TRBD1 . CASSTGTATIYEQYF TGCGCCAGCAGCACCGGGACAGCCACTATCTACGAGCAGTACTTC
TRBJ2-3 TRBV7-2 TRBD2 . CASSLGSGRSTDTQYF TGTGCCAGCAGCTTAGGTAGCGGGAGAAGCACAGATACGCAGTATTTT
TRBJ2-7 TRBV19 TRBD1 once CASKVGQGLYEQYF TGTGCCAGTAAAGTGGGACAGGGACTCTACGAGCAGTACTTC
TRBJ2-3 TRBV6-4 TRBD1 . CASRGQNTDTQYF TGTGCCAGCAGGGGACAGAACACAGATACGCAGTATTTT
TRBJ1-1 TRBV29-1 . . CSVGDFEAFF TGCAGCGTAGGGGACTTTGAAGCTTTCTTT
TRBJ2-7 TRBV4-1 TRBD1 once CASSQQTGDSYEQYF TGCGCCAGCAGCCAGCAAACAGGGGATTCCTACGAGCAGTACTTC
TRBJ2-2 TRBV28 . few CAAGKLANTGELFF TGTGCTGCGGGGAAGCTCGCGAACACCGGGGAGCTGTTTTTT
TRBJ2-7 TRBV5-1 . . CASSLRSGHEVSYEQYF TGCGCCAGCAGCTTGCGTAGCGGCCACGAGGTCTCCTACGAGCAGTACTTC
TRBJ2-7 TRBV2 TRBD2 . CASGYPIRLASYEQYF TGTGCCAGCGGATATCCTATTAGACTAGCTAGCTACGAGCAGTACTTC
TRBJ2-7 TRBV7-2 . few CASSNTYEQYF TGTGCCAGCAGCAATACCTACGAGCAGTACTTC
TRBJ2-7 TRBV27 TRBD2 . CASSPRLAGVYEQYF TGTGCCAGCAGTCCGAGACTAGCGGGAGTGTACGAGCAGTACTTC
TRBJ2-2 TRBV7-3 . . CASSSTHRGGGELFF TGTGCCAGCAGCTCGACCCACAGGGGGGGCGGGGAGCTGTTTTTT
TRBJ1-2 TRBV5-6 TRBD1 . CASSKGMGTGGYGYTF TGTGCCAGCAGCAAGGGGATGGGCACAGGGGGCTATGGCTACACCTTC
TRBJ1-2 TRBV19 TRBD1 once CASSIGGQGAFGYTF TGTGCCAGTAGTATAGGGGGACAGGGGGCTTTTGGCTACACCTTC
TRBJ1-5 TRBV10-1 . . CASSDGAAGQQPQHF TGCGCCAGCAGTGACGGAGCAGCAGGGCAGCAGCCCCAGCATTTT
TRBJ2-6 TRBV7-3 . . CASSLTQGVGGANVLTF TGTGCCAGCAGCTTAACACAGGGCGTGGGAGGGGCCAACGTCCTGACTTTC